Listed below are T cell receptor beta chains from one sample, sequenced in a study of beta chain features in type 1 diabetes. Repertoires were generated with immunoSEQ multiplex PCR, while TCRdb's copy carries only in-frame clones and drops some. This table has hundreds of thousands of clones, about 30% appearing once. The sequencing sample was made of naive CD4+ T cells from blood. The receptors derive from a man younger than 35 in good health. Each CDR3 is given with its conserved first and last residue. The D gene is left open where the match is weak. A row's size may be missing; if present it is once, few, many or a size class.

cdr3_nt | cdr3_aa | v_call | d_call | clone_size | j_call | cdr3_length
TGTGCCAGCAGTGAAGTTCAGGGAGGAGGATCCGAGCAGTACTTC | CASSEVQGGGSEQYF | TRBV25-1 | NA | few | TRBJ2-7 | 15
TGCGCCAGCAGCTGGGACAGGGGACAAGAGACCCAGTACTTC | CASSWDRGQETQYF | TRBV5-1 | TRBD1 | NA | TRBJ2-5 | 14
TGTGCCTGGAGTGCCGGCGGTGCCAAGGGGTTCTTC | CAWSAGGAKGFF | TRBV30 | NA | few | TRBJ2-1 | 12
TGTGCCATCAGTGCGCGGGAGTACAATGAGCAGTTCTTC | CAISAREYNEQFF | TRBV10-3 | TRBD2 | few | TRBJ2-1 | 13
TGTGCTTGGGGAAGCTCTGGAAACACCATATATTTT | CAWGSSGNTIYF | TRBV30 | NA | NA | TRBJ1-3 | 12
TGTGCCAGCAGATCAAGCGGGAGCATCTGGGAGACCCAGTACTTC | CASRSSGSIWETQYF | TRBV7-3 | TRBD2 | NA | TRBJ2-5 | 15
TGTGCCTGGAGTGGGGAGACCGATTTGTCAGCTTTCTTT | CAWSGETDLSAFF | TRBV30 | NA | NA | TRBJ1-1 | 13
TGTGCCAGCAGGCCGGGACTAGCGGGACGTGAGCAGTTCTTC | CASRPGLAGREQFF | TRBV28 | TRBD2 | NA | TRBJ2-1 | 14
TGTGCCAGCAGAACACGGACTAGCGGGTCCTACGAGCAGTACTTC | CASRTRTSGSYEQYF | TRBV6-5 | TRBD2 | NA | TRBJ2-7 | 15
TGCGCCAGCAGCCTCGATTCAGGGGGCGCTTATGGCTACACCTTC | CASSLDSGGAYGYTF | TRBV4-1 | TRBD1 | NA | TRBJ1-2 | 15
TGTGCCAGCAGCTTTGTAGGATTTGGCGAGCAGTACTTC | CASSFVGFGEQYF | TRBV7-9 | NA | few | TRBJ2-7 | 13
TGCAGCGTTGTGCAAGGGGAAACTGAAGCTTTCTTT | CSVVQGETEAFF | TRBV29-1 | NA | many | TRBJ1-1 | 12
TGTGCCTGGAGTGTACAGAACAATCAGCCCCAGCATTTT | CAWSVQNNQPQHF | TRBV30 | NA | few | TRBJ1-5 | 13
TGTGCCAGTAGTTCGACAGGGGACTATGGCTACACCTTC | CASSSTGDYGYTF | TRBV19 | TRBD1 | NA | TRBJ1-2 | 13
TGTGCCAGCAGCCCCCAAGGGGCTGCTAACTATGGCTACACCTTC | CASSPQGAANYGYTF | TRBV5-4 | NA | NA | TRBJ1-2 | 15
TGTGCCAGCTCACCTACCCCTGGGCTTCTTGCCAAAAACATTCAGTACTTC | CASSPTPGLLAKNIQYF | TRBV18 | NA | NA | TRBJ2-4 | 17
TGTGCCAGCAGTCCCGGGGTGAGGTTCACAGATACGCAGTATTTT | CASSPGVRFTDTQYF | TRBV25-1 | NA | few | TRBJ2-3 | 15
TGTGCCATCAGTGAAAGGGGGAACACTGAAGCTTTCTTT | CAISERGNTEAFF | TRBV10-3 | NA | NA | TRBJ1-1 | 13
TGTGCCTGCCGGGCCCCTGGGGAAAACACCATATATTTT | CACRAPGENTIYF | TRBV30 | NA | NA | TRBJ1-3 | 13
TGTGCCAGCAGCTTGGTTTTAGCGGGAGGGCCCAATGAGCAGTTCTTC | CASSLVLAGGPNEQFF | TRBV5-6 | TRBD2 | few | TRBJ2-1 | 16
TGCAGCGTTGCCGGACAGATAAACACTGAAGCTTTCTTT | CSVAGQINTEAFF | TRBV29-1 | NA | NA | TRBJ1-1 | 13
TGTGCCAGCAGTGATATGGACGGACAAGAGACCCAGTACTTC | CASSDMDGQETQYF | TRBV25-1 | NA | NA | TRBJ2-5 | 14
TGCGCCAGCAGCCACCCCGGGGGGGCCTCCTACGAGCAGTACTTC | CASSHPGGASYEQYF | TRBV4-1 | TRBD2 | NA | TRBJ2-7 | 15
TGTGCCATCGCCGGGGCGGGAGGAACGGGTAATGAGCAGTTCTTC | CAIAGAGGTGNEQFF | TRBV2 | TRBD2 | NA | TRBJ2-1 | 15
TGTGCCAGCAGTTACTCCCCCGACAGCGCCGGAGGGGCCCAGTACTTC | CASSYSPDSAGGAQYF | TRBV6-5 | NA | NA | TRBJ2-5 | 16
TGCAGTGCCCCCGGGGGGTATGGCTACACCTTC | CSAPGGYGYTF | TRBV20-1 | NA | NA | TRBJ1-2 | 11
TGTGCCACCAGCAGAGAGAAAGGGGGCTCCTACGAGCAGTACTTC | CATSREKGGSYEQYF | TRBV15 | NA | few | TRBJ2-7 | 15
TGTGCCAGCAGCCCCAGGGGACTGGGGAATGAAAAACTGTTTTTT | CASSPRGLGNEKLFF | TRBV7-9 | NA | NA | TRBJ1-4 | 15
TGTGCCAGCAGCTTGACTAGCGGGACGAACGGGGAGCTGTTTTTT | CASSLTSGTNGELFF | TRBV7-3 | TRBD2 | NA | TRBJ2-2 | 15
TGTGCCAGCAGCTTGGGCTGGGGACCAAACTATGGCTACACCTTC | CASSLGWGPNYGYTF | TRBV7-2 | NA | NA | TRBJ1-2 | 15
TGTGCCAGCAGCAAAACCCAGTCTAGCGGGAAGTACAATGAGCAGTTCTTC | CASSKTQSSGKYNEQFF | TRBV21-1 | NA | few | TRBJ2-1 | 17
TGTGCCAGCAGTTTATCCACAGTCTCCTATACGCAGTATTTT | CASSLSTVSYTQYF | TRBV27 | NA | NA | TRBJ2-3 | 14
TGTGCCTGGAGTGCGGGACTGGGCTACGAGCAGTACTTC | CAWSAGLGYEQYF | TRBV30 | NA | few | TRBJ2-7 | 13
TGTGCCAGCAGCTTAACAAATGGGCAGTTCTTC | CASSLTNGQFF | TRBV7-9 | NA | few | TRBJ2-1 | 11
TGTGCCAGCAGCTTAGGGGACAGGGACATCTACGAGCAGTACTTC | CASSLGDRDIYEQYF | TRBV13 | TRBD1 | NA | TRBJ2-7 | 15
TGTGCCTGGAGTCTTATCCGAGGAATGGCTAGCGGGAGGCCCCATGAGCAGTTCTTC | CAWSLIRGMASGRPHEQFF | TRBV30 | TRBD2 | NA | TRBJ2-1 | 19
TGTGCCAGCACCCTTGGAATAATGGGAGACTATGGCTACACCTTC | CASTLGIMGDYGYTF | TRBV5-6 | NA | NA | TRBJ1-2 | 15
TGTGCCAGCAGCAAGACTAGCGGTAGCTCCTACAATGAGCAGTTCTTC | CASSKTSGSSYNEQFF | TRBV9 | TRBD2 | NA | TRBJ2-1 | 16
TGCAGCGTTGGGCAGGGCGATGAGCAGTTCTTC | CSVGQGDEQFF | TRBV29-1 | NA | NA | TRBJ2-1 | 11
TGTGCCAGCAGCCGAGGTGTAACGCAGGCCTACGAGCAGTACTTC | CASSRGVTQAYEQYF | TRBV7-2 | NA | NA | TRBJ2-7 | 15
TGTGCCAGCTCTCGGAACTATGGCTACACCTTC | CASSRNYGYTF | TRBV18 | NA | NA | TRBJ1-2 | 11